A selection of T cell receptor beta chains follows, all from one sample in a study of T cells in pancreatic ductal adenocarcinoma. Sequencing used immunoSEQ multiplex PCR; TCRdb keeps in-frame clones, though not all of them. Among 12,000 or so clones listed, 86% were seen once. Sequences were obtained from PBMCs. The origin of the receptors is a human donor with pancreatic ductal adenocarcinoma. Each CDR3 is given with its conserved first and last residue. D genes are given only for firm matches. Size is omitted from some rows. Given values are once, few, many or a class for expanded clones.

d_gene: TRBD1; j_gene: TRBJ2-2; v_gene: TRBV7-6; abundance: -; CDR3aa: CASSSTRDRGPGELFF; CDR3nt: TGTGCCAGCAGCTCCACTAGGGACAGGGGGCCCGGGGAGCTGTTTTTT
d_gene: -; j_gene: TRBJ2-7; v_gene: TRBV6-5; abundance: -; CDR3aa: CASNITGNSSYEQYF; CDR3nt: TGTGCCAGCAACATTACAGGGAATAGCTCCTACGAGCAGTACTTC
d_gene: -; j_gene: TRBJ2-5; v_gene: TRBV6-1; abundance: few; CDR3aa: CAIPESAVTQYF; CDR3nt: TGTGCCATCCCCGAAAGCGCAGTCACCCAGTACTTC
d_gene: -; j_gene: TRBJ2-3; v_gene: TRBV5-1; abundance: -; CDR3aa: CASSSGAPTDTQYF; CDR3nt: TGCGCCAGCAGCAGTGGCGCACCCACAGATACGCAGTATTTT
d_gene: TRBD2; j_gene: TRBJ2-5; v_gene: TRBV5-4; abundance: -; CDR3aa: CASSLGPSGGPGETQYF; CDR3nt: TGTGCCAGCAGCTTGGGGCCTAGCGGGGGGCCAGGGGAGACCCAGTACTTC
d_gene: TRBD1; j_gene: TRBJ1-6; v_gene: TRBV4-2; abundance: -; CDR3aa: CASSETGATSYNSPLHF; CDR3nt: TGTGCCAGCAGCGAAACAGGGGCAACCTCCTATAATTCACCCCTCCACTTT
d_gene: -; j_gene: TRBJ1-2; v_gene: TRBV19; abundance: -; CDR3aa: CASTTVVNYGYTF; CDR3nt: TGTGCCAGTACCACCGTAGTAAACTATGGCTACACCTTC
d_gene: TRBD2; j_gene: TRBJ2-1; v_gene: TRBV5-4; abundance: -; CDR3aa: CASSSPGLAGDEQFF; CDR3nt: TGTGCCAGCAGCTCTCCGGGACTAGCGGGAGATGAGCAGTTCTTC
d_gene: -; j_gene: TRBJ2-7; v_gene: TRBV4-1; abundance: once; CDR3aa: CASSREWSYEQYF; CDR3nt: TGCGCCAGCAGCCGCGAATGGTCCTACGAGCAGTACTTC
d_gene: TRBD2; j_gene: TRBJ2-1; v_gene: TRBV2; abundance: few; CDR3aa: CASSERIAGGRNEQFF; CDR3nt: TGTGCCAGCAGTGAGAGGATAGCGGGAGGAAGGAATGAGCAGTTCTTC
d_gene: -; j_gene: TRBJ1-2; v_gene: TRBV7-9; abundance: few; CDR3aa: CASSREGRGYTF; CDR3nt: TGTGCCAGCAGCCGCGAGGGACGTGGCTACACCTTC
d_gene: -; j_gene: TRBJ2-1; v_gene: TRBV5-8; abundance: -; CDR3aa: CASSLGISYNEQFF; CDR3nt: TGTGCCAGCAGCCTTGGGATCTCTTACAATGAGCAGTTCTTC
d_gene: TRBD1; j_gene: TRBJ1-5; v_gene: TRBV7-9; abundance: -; CDR3aa: CASSPQGVGNQPQHF; CDR3nt: TGTGCCAGCAGCCCTCAGGGGGTTGGCAATCAGCCCCAGCATTTT
d_gene: -; j_gene: TRBJ2-3; v_gene: TRBV7-9; abundance: -; CDR3aa: CASSLGPGADTQYF; CDR3nt: TGTGCCAGCAGCTTAGGACCCGGAGCAGATACGCAGTATTTT
d_gene: -; j_gene: TRBJ1-1; v_gene: TRBV20-1; abundance: -; CDR3aa: CSAIGVGEAFF; CDR3nt: TGCAGTGCTATCGGGGTCGGTGAAGCTTTCTTT
d_gene: TRBD1; j_gene: TRBJ1-1; v_gene: TRBV4-2; abundance: -; CDR3aa: CASSQATKGAPINTEAFF; CDR3nt: TGTGCCAGCAGCCAAGCAACTAAGGGGGCTCCGATAAACACTGAAGCTTTCTTT
d_gene: TRBD1; j_gene: TRBJ2-1; v_gene: TRBV5-1; abundance: -; CDR3aa: CASSPGQTSNEQFF; CDR3nt: TGCGCCAGCAGCCCGGGACAGACCTCCAATGAGCAGTTCTTC
d_gene: TRBD2; j_gene: TRBJ2-1; v_gene: TRBV5-8; abundance: -; CDR3aa: CASSSTSGSGDEQFF; CDR3nt: TGTGCCAGCAGCTCCACTAGCGGGAGTGGCGATGAGCAGTTCTTC
d_gene: TRBD2; j_gene: TRBJ2-2; v_gene: TRBV9; abundance: -; CDR3aa: CATSGTTTGELFF; CDR3nt: TGTGCCACCTCCGGGACTACAACCGGGGAGCTGTTTTTT
d_gene: TRBD1; j_gene: TRBJ1-1; v_gene: TRBV6-1; abundance: -; CDR3aa: CASRTRQGNTEAFF; CDR3nt: TGTGCCAGCAGGACAAGACAGGGGAACACTGAAGCTTTCTTT
d_gene: TRBD1; j_gene: TRBJ2-2; v_gene: TRBV5-1; abundance: -; CDR3aa: CASSSGQGVNTGELFF; CDR3nt: TGCGCCAGCAGCTCCGGACAGGGTGTGAACACCGGGGAGCTGTTTTTT
d_gene: TRBD1; j_gene: TRBJ2-6; v_gene: TRBV28; abundance: -; CDR3aa: CATHRGRANVLTF; CDR3nt: TGTGCCACCCACAGGGGAAGGGCCAACGTCCTGACTTTC
d_gene: TRBD2; j_gene: TRBJ2-1; v_gene: TRBV4-2; abundance: once; CDR3aa: CASSQGGGLGEQFF; CDR3nt: TGTGCCAGCAGCCAAGGCGGGGGGCTCGGGGAGCAGTTCTTC
d_gene: -; j_gene: TRBJ2-7; v_gene: TRBV7-7; abundance: -; CDR3aa: CASSSPPRPNEQYF; CDR3nt: TGTGCCAGCAGCTCCCCCCCGAGACCGAACGAGCAGTACTTC
d_gene: -; j_gene: TRBJ1-5; v_gene: TRBV27; abundance: -; CDR3aa: CASSTLSNQPQHF; CDR3nt: TGTGCCAGCAGTACGCTGAGCAATCAGCCCCAGCATTTT
d_gene: -; j_gene: TRBJ2-5; v_gene: TRBV27; abundance: -; CDR3aa: CASSLGADPYQETQYF; CDR3nt: TGTGCCAGCAGTTTGGGGGCGGATCCGTACCAAGAGACCCAGTACTTC
d_gene: -; j_gene: TRBJ2-7; v_gene: TRBV5-1; abundance: once; CDR3aa: CASSSESGFEQYF; CDR3nt: TGCGCCAGCAGCTCCGAATCAGGGTTCGAGCAGTACTTC
d_gene: TRBD2; j_gene: TRBJ2-5; v_gene: TRBV27; abundance: -; CDR3aa: CASSPPGLAGETQYF; CDR3nt: TGTGCCAGCAGTCCGCCGGGACTAGCGGGTGAGACCCAGTACTTC
d_gene: TRBD2; j_gene: TRBJ2-7; v_gene: TRBV29-1; abundance: -; CDR3aa: CSVLAGTSGSEQYF; CDR3nt: TGCAGCGTACTAGCCGGGACTAGCGGGAGCGAGCAGTACTTC
d_gene: TRBD2; j_gene: TRBJ2-3; v_gene: TRBV5-1; abundance: once; CDR3aa: CASSFYGGDTDTQYF; CDR3nt: TGCGCCAGCAGCTTCTATGGGGGGGACACAGATACGCAGTATTTT
d_gene: -; j_gene: TRBJ1-5; v_gene: TRBV19; abundance: few; CDR3aa: CASRWGFNQPQHF; CDR3nt: TGTGCCAGTCGATGGGGGTTCAATCAGCCCCAGCATTTT
d_gene: TRBD2; j_gene: TRBJ2-3; v_gene: TRBV10-3; abundance: -; CDR3aa: CAIRDPSGVTDTQYF; CDR3nt: TGTGCCATCAGAGACCCTAGCGGGGTGACAGATACGCAGTATTTT
d_gene: TRBD1; j_gene: TRBJ1-2; v_gene: TRBV9; abundance: -; CDR3aa: CASDRDSGGYGYTF; CDR3nt: TGTGCCAGCGATCGGGACAGCGGCGGCTATGGCTACACCTTC
d_gene: TRBD2; j_gene: TRBJ2-5; v_gene: TRBV30; abundance: once; CDR3aa: CAWGGGTSGSGTQYF; CDR3nt: TGTGCCTGGGGGGGAGGGACTAGCGGGAGTGGGACCCAGTACTTC
d_gene: -; j_gene: TRBJ1-6; v_gene: TRBV5-4; abundance: -; CDR3aa: CASSLGSGKGSPLHF; CDR3nt: TGTGCCAGCAGCTTGGGTTCGGGGAAGGGCTCACCCCTCCACTTT
d_gene: TRBD2; j_gene: TRBJ2-1; v_gene: TRBV18; abundance: -; CDR3aa: CASSRGLAGAGDEQFF; CDR3nt: TGTGCCAGCTCACGGGGACTAGCGGGAGCAGGAGATGAGCAGTTCTTC
d_gene: -; j_gene: TRBJ2-3; v_gene: TRBV10-1; abundance: once; CDR3aa: CASSERGTDTQYF; CDR3nt: TGCGCCAGCAGTGAACGGGGCACAGATACGCAGTATTTT
d_gene: TRBD2; j_gene: TRBJ2-1; v_gene: TRBV7-2; abundance: -; CDR3aa: CASSKTSGTSLEQFF; CDR3nt: TGTGCCAGCAGCAAGACTAGCGGGACATCGTTGGAGCAGTTCTTC
d_gene: -; j_gene: TRBJ2-2; v_gene: TRBV2; abundance: once; CDR3aa: CASSEAGPAGELFF; CDR3nt: TGTGCCAGCAGTGAGGCCGGGCCCGCCGGGGAGCTGTTTTTT
d_gene: TRBD1; j_gene: TRBJ1-2; v_gene: TRBV6-5; abundance: -; CDR3aa: CASSSGTGNSYGYTF; CDR3nt: TGTGCCAGCAGTTCCGGGACAGGGAACTCCTATGGCTACACCTTC
d_gene: -; j_gene: TRBJ2-4; v_gene: TRBV5-1; abundance: few; CDR3aa: CASSLGGRGNIQYF; CDR3nt: TGCGCCAGCAGCTTGGGAGGGCGCGGGAACATTCAGTACTTC
d_gene: -; j_gene: TRBJ1-4; v_gene: TRBV2; abundance: -; CDR3aa: CASSGGSAREAEKLFF; CDR3nt: TGTGCCAGCAGTGGGGGATCGGCCAGGGAAGCTGAAAAACTGTTTTTT
d_gene: -; j_gene: TRBJ1-6; v_gene: TRBV6-5; abundance: -; CDR3aa: CASSRTVPNNSPLHF; CDR3nt: TGTGCCAGCAGTCGGACAGTCCCCAATAATTCACCCCTCCACTTT
d_gene: TRBD1; j_gene: TRBJ1-2; v_gene: TRBV7-2; abundance: -; CDR3aa: CASSSLGQGNYGYTF; CDR3nt: TGTGCCAGCAGCTCCTTAGGACAGGGTAACTATGGCTACACCTTC
d_gene: TRBD1; j_gene: TRBJ2-1; v_gene: TRBV5-1; abundance: -; CDR3aa: CASSLAQGASYNEQFF; CDR3nt: TGCGCCAGCAGCTTGGCACAGGGGGCGTCTTACAATGAGCAGTTCTTC
d_gene: TRBD1; j_gene: TRBJ1-1; v_gene: TRBV19; abundance: -; CDR3aa: CASLDRDITEAFF; CDR3nt: TGTGCCAGCCTGGACAGGGACATAACTGAAGCTTTCTTT
d_gene: TRBD1; j_gene: TRBJ1-1; v_gene: TRBV19; abundance: -; CDR3aa: CAIRDSYTEAFF; CDR3nt: TGTGCCATTCGGGACAGCTACACTGAAGCTTTCTTT
d_gene: TRBD1; j_gene: TRBJ1-5; v_gene: TRBV5-1; abundance: -; CDR3aa: CASSQGQADQPQHF; CDR3nt: TGCGCCAGCAGCCAGGGACAGGCCGATCAGCCCCAGCATTTT
d_gene: -; j_gene: TRBJ2-7; v_gene: TRBV27; abundance: -; CDR3aa: CASSFYPPYEQYF; CDR3nt: TGTGCCAGCAGTTTTTACCCTCCCTACGAGCAGTACTTC
d_gene: TRBD2; j_gene: TRBJ2-6; v_gene: TRBV5-1; abundance: -; CDR3aa: CASSSWTSGGSGANVLTF; CDR3nt: TGCGCCAGCAGCTCGTGGACTAGCGGGGGCTCTGGGGCCAACGTCCTGACTTTC